The source of this T cell receptor (beta chain) is a study of blood T cell repertoires in COVID-19. The V and J ends lost 0 bases and 4 bases, in that order; junction bases with no gene match: 6. This CDR3 has 15 residues. In germline, CDR1 is SGHRS, CDR2 YFSETQ. The protocol was immunoSEQ multiplex PCR, while the TCRdb copy is restricted to in-frame clones and leaves out a portion. The table shows around 160,000 clones, with roughly 88% occurring only once. This chain joins TRBV5-1 and TRBJ1-2, with TRBD1 identical over 7 bases. Sequences were obtained from peripheral blood. The receptor's source is a woman between 55 and 75 years old with COVID-19, enrolled during active disease. This CDR3 is CASSLVGQSLYGYTF. CDR3 bases: TGCGCCAGCAGCTTGGTGGGACAGTCTCTCTATGGCTACACCTTC. The variable domain in full, completed from reference TRBV5-1 and TRBJ1-2, reads KAGVTQTPRYLIKTRGQQVTLSCSPISGHRSVSWYQQTPGQGLQFLFEYFSETQRNKGNFPGRFSGRQFSNSRSEMNVSTLELGDSALYLCASSLVGQSLYGYTFGSGTRLTVV.